The 2 T cell receptor beta chains given below trace back to one sample, sequenced in a study of control samples from healthy donors and cancer patients. TCRdb's copy holds only in-frame clones and misses some; the assay was immunoSEQ multiplex PCR. Here the sample spans roughly 55,000 clones, approximately 85% being singletons. Sequencing was performed on blood. These receptors all come from a man aged 45-65 years in good health.

V is TRBV28 and J is TRBJ2-3; TRBD2 is a possible D gene (7 bases). Germline CDR1 reads MDHEN; CDR2 reads SYDVKM. The CDR3 is made up of 15 amino acids. The V end lost 8 bases, the J end lost 4 bases, and 19 bases lay between the germline ends. The CDR3 protein is CASSSLTGGADTQYF. DNA of the CDR3: TGTGCCAGCTCTTCCCTCACGGGGGGCGCAGATACGCAGTATTTT.

The V and J genes are TRBV6-1 and TRBJ2-7; TRBD2 is a possible D gene (5 bases). V lost 3 bases and J 7 bases, leaving 13 bases between the germline ends. Germline V gene data show CDR1 as MNHNS and CDR2 as SASEGT. The CDR3 length is 13 residues. The DNA of the CDR3 is TGTGCCAGCAGTGACCCGACAACGGGGGAGCAGTACTTC. Translation: CASSDPTTGEQYF.